This entry lists 14 T cell receptor beta chains sequenced from one sample in a study of T cell responses to AZD1222 COVID-19 vaccine. The protocol was immunoSEQ multiplex PCR, while the TCRdb copy is restricted to in-frame clones and leaves out a portion. The sample has around 83,000 clones, about 82% seen once; the top ten hold about 8.7%. The material was peripheral blood, obtained on day 0 of AZD1222 vaccination. These receptor sequences come from an adult in good health.

CDR3 in amino acids: CAISESRQIGGDTQYF. The CDR3 region has the DNA TGTGCCATCAGTGAGTCCCGACAGATTGGCGGGGATACGCAGTATTTT. V and J are TRBV10-3 and TRBJ2-3; tentatively, D is TRBD1 or TRBD2 (5 bases each). The CDR3 extends over 16 amino acids. CDR1 and CDR2 from the germline V gene are ENHRY and SYGVKD. V was shortened by 0 bases and J by 6 bases, with 16 bases between the two germline ends.

The chain has TRBV2 and TRBJ2-3, with D possibly being TRBD1 or TRBD2 (5 bases each). Trimming stripped 11 bases from V and 1 base from J, with 13 bases between. The germline V gene has CDR1 SNHLY and CDR2 FYNNEI. The CDR3 consists of 13 residues. The CDR3 loop reads CAGEMGGTDTQYF. The CDR3, as DNA: TGTGCCGGGGAAATGGGGGGCACAGATACGCAGTATTTT. Variable domain in full (rest from reference TRBV2 and TRBJ2-3): EPEVTQTPSHQVTQMGQEVILRCVPISNHLYFYWYRQILGQKVEFLVSFYNNEISEKSEIFDDQFSVERPDGSNFTLKIRSTKLEDSAMYFCAGEMGGTDTQYFGPGTRLTVL.

The chain uses TRBV6-1 and TRBJ2-7; D gene uncertain. CDR1 MNHNS and CDR2 SASEGT come from the germline V gene. This CDR3 comprises 11 residues. Trimming stripped 2 bases from V and 2 bases from J, with 1 base between. Here the CDR3 DNA reads TGTGCCAGCAGTGAAACCTACGAGCAGTACTTC. It specifies CASSETYEQYF.

This clone was found a few times. The chain is built from TRBV5-1 and TRBJ1-1; 7 bases align to TRBD1. CDR1 is SGHRS, CDR2 YFSETQ, per germline. The CDR3 extends over 17 amino acids. Trimming cost V 1 base and J 1 base; bases outside gene matches: 10. The CDR3 reads CASSLTWRGLRNTEAFF. The CDR3 DNA reads as TGCGCCAGCAGCTTGACTTGGAGGGGGCTAAGGAACACTGAAGCTTTCTTT.

The genes are TRBV10-2 and TRBJ2-1, with 16 bases identical to TRBD2. Germline CDR1 reads WSHSY; CDR2 reads SAAADI. The CDR3 has 16 residues. With 7 bases clipped from V and 7 bases from J, the junction kept 7 bases outside the gene matches. The CDR3 is CASKGTSGGAGNEQFF. For the CDR3, the DNA is TGCGCCAGCAAAGGGACTAGCGGGGGGGCCGGGAATGAGCAGTTCTTC.

This chain uses TRBV2 with TRBJ1-5; D perhaps matches TRBD1 (6 bases). The CDR3 loop spans 14 amino acids. Per the germline V gene, CDR1 is SNHLY and CDR2 is FYNNEI. V was cut by 8 bases and J by 0 bases, with 11 bases left in between. The CDR3 DNA sequence: TGTGCCAGCTGCAGGGGATATAGCAATCAGCCCCAGCATTTT. As protein: CASCRGYSNQPQHF.

The chain links TRBV6-5 to TRBJ2-2; TRBD1 aligns across 7 bases. Germline V gene data show CDR1 as MNHEY and CDR2 as SVGAGI. The ends lost 6 bases at V and 4 bases at J; junction bases unmatched: 8. The CDR3 sequence is 15 residues long. The CDR3 loop reads CASRPAGGPTGELFF. In nucleotides, the CDR3 is TGTGCCAGCAGACCGGCAGGGGGTCCCACCGGGGAGCTGTTTTTT.

This chain joins TRBV30 and TRBJ1-1; a possible D gene is TRBD1 (5 bases). Trimming removed 2 bases from V and 7 bases from J, with 8 bases in between. The V gene's germline CDR1 is GTSNPN and CDR2 SVGIG (reference sequence). The length of the CDR3 is 11 residues. This CDR3 is CAWSYGGEAFF. CDR3 nucleotides: TGTGCCTGGAGTTATGGGGGTGAAGCTTTCTTT.

In its sample, this clone was seen a few times. The CDR3 bases are TGTGCCAGCAGCCTAGCGGGAGGATCTGGCTACGAGCAGTACTTC. Protein product: CASSLAGGSGYEQYF. This chain uses TRBV7-3 with TRBJ2-7, with 11 bases fitting TRBD2. The CDR3 extends over 15 amino acids. Trimming removed 5 bases from V and 3 bases from J; junction bases left unmatched: 6. Germline CDR1 reads SGHTA; CDR2 reads FQGTGA.

The chain recombines TRBV29-1 with TRBJ2-7; D ambiguous. This CDR3 spans 12 amino acids. The germline V and J ends were trimmed by 0 bases and 4 bases, with 7 bases remaining between them. Germline V gene data show CDR1 as SQVTM and CDR2 as ANQGSEA. The CDR3 region is CSVEDTAYEQYF. In DNA, the CDR3 is TGCAGCGTTGAAGATACAGCGTACGAGCAGTACTTC.

The chain combines TRBV18 with TRBJ1-1, with D tentatively TRBD1 (5 bases). In germline, CDR1 is KGHSH, CDR2 LQKENI. V gave up 1 base and J gave up 5 bases, with 11 bases separating them. The CDR3 is 14 residues long. In DNA form, the CDR3 reads TGTGCCAGCTCACCACTAAGGGGTTTGACTGAAGCTTTCTTT. Protein sequence: CASSPLRGLTEAFF.

The rearrangement uses TRBV6-2 or TRBV6-3 and TRBJ2-1, with D perhaps being TRBD1 or TRBD2 (5 bases each). The CDR3 is made up of 17 amino acids. CDR1 and CDR2 from the germline V gene are MNHEY and SVGEGT. V was pared by 0 bases and J by 8 bases, with 20 bases between. The CDR3 loop reads CASSYSTRGINSDEQFF. The CDR3 DNA sequence: TGTGCCAGCAGTTACTCGACCCGGGGCATTAATTCGGATGAGCAGTTCTTC.

The chain employs TRBV7-3 and TRBJ2-1; D unclear. Germline V gene data show CDR1 as SGHTA and CDR2 as FQGTGA. The CDR3 has 17 amino acids. Trimming removed 2 bases at V and 4 bases at J, with 18 bases between. The CDR3 protein is CASSLQGALVGYNEQFF. The DNA for the CDR3 is TGTGCCAGCAGCTTACAAGGAGCTCTAGTCGGGTACAATGAGCAGTTCTTC. Together with reference TRBV7-3 and TRBJ2-1, the CDR3 gives the full variable domain: GAGVSQTPSNKVTEKGKYVELRCDPISGHTALYWYRQSLGQGPEFLIYFQGTGAADDSGLPNDRFFAVRPEGSVSTLKIQRTERGDSAVYLCASSLQGALVGYNEQFFGPGTRLTVL.

The rearrangement uses TRBV3-1 (or the pseudogene TRBV3-2) and TRBJ1-4; D is unclear. Germline V gives CDR1 LGHDT, CDR2 YNNKEL (reference sequence). The CDR3 runs 15 residues. V lost 0 bases and J 7 bases, leaving 12 bases between the germline ends. Written as DNA, the CDR3 is TGTGCCAGCAGCCAAGAGGGCAAAGCAATTGAAAAACTGTTTTTT. Amino acids: CASSQEGKAIEKLFF.